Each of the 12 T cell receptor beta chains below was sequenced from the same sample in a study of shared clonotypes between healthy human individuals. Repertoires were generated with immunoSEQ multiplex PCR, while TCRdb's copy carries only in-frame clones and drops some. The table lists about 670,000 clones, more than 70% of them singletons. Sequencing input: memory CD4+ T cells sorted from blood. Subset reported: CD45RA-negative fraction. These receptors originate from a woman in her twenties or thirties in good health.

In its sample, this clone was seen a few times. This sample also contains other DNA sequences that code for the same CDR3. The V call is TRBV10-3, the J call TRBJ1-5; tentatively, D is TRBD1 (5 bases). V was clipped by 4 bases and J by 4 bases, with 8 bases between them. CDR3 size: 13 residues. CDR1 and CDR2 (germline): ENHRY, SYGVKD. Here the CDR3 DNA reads TGTGCCATCAGTGCGGAGGGGAATCAGCCCCAGCATTTT. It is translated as CAISAEGNQPQHF.

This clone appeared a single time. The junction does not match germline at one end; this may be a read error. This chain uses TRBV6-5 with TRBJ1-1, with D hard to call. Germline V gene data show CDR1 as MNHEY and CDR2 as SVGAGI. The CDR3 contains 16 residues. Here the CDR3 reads CASNYNTLTLNAEAFF. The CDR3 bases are TGTGCCAGCAATTACAACACGCTAACGCTAAATGCTGAAGCTTTCTTT.

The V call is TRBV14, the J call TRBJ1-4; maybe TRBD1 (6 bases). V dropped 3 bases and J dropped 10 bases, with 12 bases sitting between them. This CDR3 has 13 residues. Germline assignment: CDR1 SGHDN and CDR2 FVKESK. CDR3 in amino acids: CASSQVQGGKLFF. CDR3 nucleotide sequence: TGTGCCAGCAGCCAGGTACAGGGAGGAAAACTGTTTTTT.

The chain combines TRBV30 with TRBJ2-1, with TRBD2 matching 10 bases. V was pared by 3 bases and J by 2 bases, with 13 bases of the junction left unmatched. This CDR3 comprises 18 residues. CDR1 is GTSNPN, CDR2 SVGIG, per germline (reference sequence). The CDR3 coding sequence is TGTGCCTGGAGGAAGTTAGCGGGAGGTCATACTCCCTACAATGAGCAGTTCTTC. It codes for CAWRKLAGGHTPYNEQFF.

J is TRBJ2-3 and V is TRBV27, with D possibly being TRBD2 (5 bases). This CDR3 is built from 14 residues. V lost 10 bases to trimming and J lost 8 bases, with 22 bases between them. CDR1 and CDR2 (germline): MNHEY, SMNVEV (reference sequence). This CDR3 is CATLQGSAGGTQYF. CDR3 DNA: TGTGCCACCCTACAAGGGAGTGCGGGCGGTACGCAGTATTTT.

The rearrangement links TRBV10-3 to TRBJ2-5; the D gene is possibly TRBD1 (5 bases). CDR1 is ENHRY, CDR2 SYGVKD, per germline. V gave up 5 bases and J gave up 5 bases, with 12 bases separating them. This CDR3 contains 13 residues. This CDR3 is CAISSAGRETQYF. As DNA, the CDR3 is TGTGCCATCAGTTCGGCAGGGCGGGAGACCCAGTACTTC.

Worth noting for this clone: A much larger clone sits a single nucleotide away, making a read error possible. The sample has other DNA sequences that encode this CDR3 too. The CDR3 here is CASSDGAGAADTQYF. The DNA of the CDR3 is TGTGCCAGCAGTGACGGGGCGGGAGCGGCAGATACGCAGTATTTT. This chain links TRBV6-4 with TRBJ2-3; 7 nucleotides line up with TRBD2. The CDR3 runs 15 residues. J was trimmed by 4 bases and V by 2 bases; bases with no gene match: 6. In germline, CDR1 is MRHNA, CDR2 SNTAGT.

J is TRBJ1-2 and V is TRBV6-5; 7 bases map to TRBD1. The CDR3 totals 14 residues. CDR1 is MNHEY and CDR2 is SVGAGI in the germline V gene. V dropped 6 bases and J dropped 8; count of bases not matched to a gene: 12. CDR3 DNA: TGTGCCAGCAGCGATAGACAGGGCCGCTTAGGCTACACCTTC. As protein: CASSDRQGRLGYTF.

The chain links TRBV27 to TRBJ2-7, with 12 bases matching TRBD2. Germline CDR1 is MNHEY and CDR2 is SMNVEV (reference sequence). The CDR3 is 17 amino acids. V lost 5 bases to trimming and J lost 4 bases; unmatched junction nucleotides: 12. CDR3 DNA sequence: TGTGCCAGCAGTCCTTTGAGACTAGCGGGAGTTTTGTACGAGCAGTACTTC. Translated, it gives CASSPLRLAGVLYEQYF.

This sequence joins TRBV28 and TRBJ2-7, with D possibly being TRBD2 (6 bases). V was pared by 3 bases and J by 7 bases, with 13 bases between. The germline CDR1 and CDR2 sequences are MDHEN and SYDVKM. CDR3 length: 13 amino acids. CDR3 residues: CASSFNRAGEQYF. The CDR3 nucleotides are TGTGCCAGCAGTTTTAATAGGGCGGGGGAGCAGTACTTC.

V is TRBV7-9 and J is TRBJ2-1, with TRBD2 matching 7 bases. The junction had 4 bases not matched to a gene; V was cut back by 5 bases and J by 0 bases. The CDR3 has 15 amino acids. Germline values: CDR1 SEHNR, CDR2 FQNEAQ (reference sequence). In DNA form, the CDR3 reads TGTGCCAGCAGCCCCGGACTAGTCTCCTACAATGAGCAGTTCTTC. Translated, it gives CASSPGLVSYNEQFF. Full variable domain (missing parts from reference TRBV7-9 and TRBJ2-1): DTGVSQNPRHKITKRGQNVTFRCDPISEHNRLYWYRQTLGQGPEFLTYFQNEAQLEKSRLLSDRFSAERPKGSFSTLEIQRTEQGDSAMYLCASSPGLVSYNEQFFGPGTRLTVL.

CDR3 in DNA: TGTGCCAGCTCACCAGCCGCGGCTAGCGGGGGCAATGAGCAGTTCTTC. Translating it yields CASSPAAASGGNEQFF. The genes are TRBV18 and TRBJ2-1; 10 nucleotides match TRBD2. With V trimmed by 2 bases and J by 6 bases, 7 bases remained unmatched. The CDR3 consists of 16 residues. CDR1 is KGHSH and CDR2 is LQKENI in the germline V gene.